The clone carrying this TCR beta chain was found a few times. Its specificity is not known. This specimen comes from a study of T-cell memory formation after mild COVID-19. Study-wide findings and caveats: Some clones that responded were present in memory (sampled pre-infection), which suggests cross-reactive memory joined. Clones that contracted clustered mainly in CM and EM if CD4+ and in EMRA if CD8+. Clonal second-wave expansions that peaked on day 37 had unconfirmed SARS-CoV-2 specificity.

TCR alpha and TCR beta cDNA libraries carrying sample barcodes and UMIs were produced by 5'RACE using constant-segment primers. MiXCR, applied by TCRdb to the 5' RACE reads, yields one record per CDR3 protein. The data hold 350,000 to 500,000 distinct CDR3 sequences, with more than 20% observed a single time. This receptor was taken from an adult woman who had mild COVID-19 (a few samples of this study predate the infection). Cell type and time point are not known. The sequenced sample was PBMCs or a T cell subset sorted from them (not recorded which).

CDR3 sequence: CASSFMGSGANVLTF. CDR3 in DNA: TGTGCCAGCAGCTTTATGGGGTCTGGGGCCAACGTCCTGACTTTC. V and J are TRBV7-2 and TRBJ2-6, with D unclear. The CDR3 is made up of 15 amino acids. Germline CDR1 reads SGHTA; CDR2 reads FQGNSA. V was shortened by 3 bases and J by 1 base, with 7 bases between the two germline ends.